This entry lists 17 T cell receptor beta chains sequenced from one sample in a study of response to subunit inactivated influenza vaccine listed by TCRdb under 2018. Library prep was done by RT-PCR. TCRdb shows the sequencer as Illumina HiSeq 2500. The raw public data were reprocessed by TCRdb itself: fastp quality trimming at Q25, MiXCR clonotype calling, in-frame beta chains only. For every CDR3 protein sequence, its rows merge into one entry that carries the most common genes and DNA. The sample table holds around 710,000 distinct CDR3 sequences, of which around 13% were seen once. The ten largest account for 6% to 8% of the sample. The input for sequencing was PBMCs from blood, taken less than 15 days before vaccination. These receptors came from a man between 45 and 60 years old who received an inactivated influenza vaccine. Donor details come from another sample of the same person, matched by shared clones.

In DNA, the CDR3 is TGTGCCAGCAGTTTAAGGGGGCAAGGTGGGGCCAACGTCCTGACTTTC. Translated: CASSLRGQGGANVLTF. This chain connects TRBV28 to TRBJ2-6; 7 bases line up with TRBD1. Trimming took 2 bases from V and 3 from J; bases not matched to a gene: 4. This CDR3 has 16 residues. Germline-derived CDR1 and CDR2 are MDHEN and SYDVKM. The full variable domain, rest sourced from reference TRBV28 and TRBJ2-6, is DVKVTQSSRYLVKRTGEKVFLECVQDMDHENMFWYRQDPGLGLRLIYFSYDVKMKEKGDIPEGYSVSREKKERFSLILESASTNQTSMYLCASSLRGQGGANVLTFGAGSRLTVL.

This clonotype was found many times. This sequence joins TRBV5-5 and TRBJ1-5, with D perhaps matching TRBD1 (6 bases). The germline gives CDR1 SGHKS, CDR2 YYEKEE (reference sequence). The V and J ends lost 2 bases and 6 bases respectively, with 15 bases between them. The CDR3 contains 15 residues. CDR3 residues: CASSFTYQGSQPQHF. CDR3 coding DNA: TGTGCCAGCAGCTTCACGTATCAGGGGAGTCAGCCCCAGCATTTT.

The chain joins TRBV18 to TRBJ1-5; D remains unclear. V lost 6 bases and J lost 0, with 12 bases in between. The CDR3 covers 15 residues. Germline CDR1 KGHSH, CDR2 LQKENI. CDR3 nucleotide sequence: TGTGCCAGCTCTGCCGACGGTCATAGCAATCAGCCCCAGCATTTT. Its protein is CASSADGHSNQPQHF.

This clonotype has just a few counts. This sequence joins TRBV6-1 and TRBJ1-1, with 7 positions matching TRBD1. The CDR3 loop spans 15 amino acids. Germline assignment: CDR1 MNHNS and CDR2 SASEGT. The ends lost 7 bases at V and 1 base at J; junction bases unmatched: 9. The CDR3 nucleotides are TGTGCCAGCACCCTGACAGGGCGAGGGAACACTGAAGCTTTCTTT. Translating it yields CASTLTGRGNTEAFF.

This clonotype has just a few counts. The DNA of the CDR3 is TGCGCCAGCAGCTTGGGGGACCCGCCCCACGAGCAGTACTTC. Encoded protein: CASSLGDPPHEQYF. This chain joins TRBV5-1 and TRBJ2-7, with D perhaps matching TRBD1 or TRBD2 (5 bases each). Deletions cut 0 bases from V and 5 bases from J, with 12 bases between. Per germline, CDR1 SGHRS and CDR2 YFSETQ. CDR3 length: 14 amino acids.

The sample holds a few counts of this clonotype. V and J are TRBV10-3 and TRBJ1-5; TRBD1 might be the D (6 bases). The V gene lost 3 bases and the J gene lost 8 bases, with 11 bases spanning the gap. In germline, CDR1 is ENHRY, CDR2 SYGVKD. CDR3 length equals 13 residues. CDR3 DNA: TGTGCCATCAGTGAAGGGGGGCGGGAGCCCCAGCATTTT. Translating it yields CAISEGGREPQHF.

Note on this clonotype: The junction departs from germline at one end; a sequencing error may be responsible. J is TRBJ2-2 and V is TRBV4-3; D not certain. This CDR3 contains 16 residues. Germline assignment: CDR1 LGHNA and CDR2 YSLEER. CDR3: CASSQEVGLNTGELFF. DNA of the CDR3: TGCGCCAGCAGTCAAGAGGTGGGATTGAACACCGGGGAGCTGTTTTTT.

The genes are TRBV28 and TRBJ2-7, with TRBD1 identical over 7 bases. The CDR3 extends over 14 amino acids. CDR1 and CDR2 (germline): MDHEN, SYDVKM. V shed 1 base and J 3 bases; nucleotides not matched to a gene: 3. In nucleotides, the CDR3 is TGTGCCAGCAGTTTATTCGGACAGGTCTACGAGCAGTACTTC. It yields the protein CASSLFGQVYEQYF. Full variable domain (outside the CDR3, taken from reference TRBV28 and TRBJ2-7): DVKVTQSSRYLVKRTGEKVFLECVQDMDHENMFWYRQDPGLGLRLIYFSYDVKMKEKGDIPEGYSVSREKKERFSLILESASTNQTSMYLCASSLFGQVYEQYFGPGTRLTVT.

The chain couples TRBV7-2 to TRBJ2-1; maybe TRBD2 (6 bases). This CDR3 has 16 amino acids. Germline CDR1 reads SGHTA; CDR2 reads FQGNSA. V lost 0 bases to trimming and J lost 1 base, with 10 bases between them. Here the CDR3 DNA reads TGTGCCAGCAGCTTAGCTAGCGGATTTTCCTACAATGAGCAGTTCTTC. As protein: CASSLASGFSYNEQFF. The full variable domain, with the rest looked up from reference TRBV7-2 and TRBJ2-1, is GAGVSQSPSNKVTEKGKDVELRCDPISGHTALYWYRQSLGQGLEFLIYFQGNSAPDKSGLPSDRFSAERTGGSVSTLTIQRTQQEDSAVYLCASSLASGFSYNEQFFGPGTRLTVL.

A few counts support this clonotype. CDR3 DNA: TGTGCCAGCAGCCAAGAGCGTGCTAGCGGTTACGAGCAGTACTTC. Protein: CASSQERASGYEQYF. The V call is TRBV3-1, the J call TRBJ2-7, with 7 bases aligning to TRBD2. The germline gives CDR1 LGHDT, CDR2 YNNKEL (reference sequence). V was clipped by 0 bases and J by 4 bases; unmatched bases: 6. The CDR3 sequence is 15 residues long.

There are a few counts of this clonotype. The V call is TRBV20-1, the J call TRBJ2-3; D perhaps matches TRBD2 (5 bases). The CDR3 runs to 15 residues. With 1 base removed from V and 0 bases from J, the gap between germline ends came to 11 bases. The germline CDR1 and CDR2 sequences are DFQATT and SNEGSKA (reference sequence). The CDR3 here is CSARADWVSTDTQYF. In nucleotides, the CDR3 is TGCAGTGCTAGAGCGGACTGGGTCAGCACAGATACGCAGTATTTT.

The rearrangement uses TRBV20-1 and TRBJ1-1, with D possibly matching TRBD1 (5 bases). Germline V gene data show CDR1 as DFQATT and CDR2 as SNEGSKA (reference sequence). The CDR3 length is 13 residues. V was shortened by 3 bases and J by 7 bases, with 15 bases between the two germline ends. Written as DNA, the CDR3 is TGCAGTGCTAGGGAGGGGTCGGATGGTGAAGCTTTCTTT. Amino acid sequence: CSAREGSDGEAFF.

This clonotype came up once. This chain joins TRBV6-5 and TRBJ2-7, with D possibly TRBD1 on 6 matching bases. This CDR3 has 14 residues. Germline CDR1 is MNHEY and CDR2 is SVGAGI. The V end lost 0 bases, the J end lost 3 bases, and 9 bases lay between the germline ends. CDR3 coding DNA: TGTGCCAGCAGTTACTCGGTAGGGGGCTACGAGCAGTACTTC. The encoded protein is CASSYSVGGYEQYF.

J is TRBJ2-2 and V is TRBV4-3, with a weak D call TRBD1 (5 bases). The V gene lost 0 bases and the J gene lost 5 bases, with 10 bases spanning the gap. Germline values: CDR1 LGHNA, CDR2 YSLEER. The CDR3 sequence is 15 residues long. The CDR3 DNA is TGCGCCAGCAGCCAAGACAGGGTGGCTACCGGGGAGCTGTTTTTT. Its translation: CASSQDRVATGELFF.

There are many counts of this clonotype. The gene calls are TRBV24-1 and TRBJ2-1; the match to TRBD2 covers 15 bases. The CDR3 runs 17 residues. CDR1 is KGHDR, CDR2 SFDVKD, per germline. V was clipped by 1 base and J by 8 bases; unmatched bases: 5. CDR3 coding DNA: TGTGCCACCAGTGATTTCGGGACTAGCGGGAGGAGGGATGAGCAGTTCTTC. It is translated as CATSDFGTSGRRDEQFF.

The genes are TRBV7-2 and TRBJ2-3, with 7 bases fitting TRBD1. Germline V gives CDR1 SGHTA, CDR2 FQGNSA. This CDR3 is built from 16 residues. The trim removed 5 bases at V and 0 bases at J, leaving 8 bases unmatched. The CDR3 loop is CASSRDRASSTDTQYF. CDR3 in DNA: TGTGCCAGCAGCCGCGACAGGGCCTCTAGCACAGATACGCAGTATTTT.

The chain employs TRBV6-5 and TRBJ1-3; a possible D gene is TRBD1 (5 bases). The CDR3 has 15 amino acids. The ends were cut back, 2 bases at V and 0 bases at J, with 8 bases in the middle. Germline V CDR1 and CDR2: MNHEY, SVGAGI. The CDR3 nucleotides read TGTGCCAGCAGTTACACGGGGGACTCTGGAAACACCATATATTTT. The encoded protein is CASSYTGDSGNTIYF.